The 20 T cell receptor beta chains below come from one sample, sequenced in a study of T cell clonality in common variable immunodeficiency. Study-level findings and limits: Reportedly, TCR beta sequences from common variable immunodeficiency showed fewer deletions and N-nucleotide insertions.

For these receptors, no antigen is known. Repertoires were generated with immunoSEQ multiplex PCR, while TCRdb's copy carries only in-frame clones and drops some. The repertoire has about 20,000 clones, none seen only once; the ten largest take around 2.5%. The sequencing sample was made of peripheral blood mononuclear cells. The origin of the receptors is a human donor with common variable immunodeficiency.

This clone was recorded a few times. With the read ending 3 residues before the CDR3 end, the germline J gene is used to fill in that end. The chain has TRBV19 and TRBJ1-5; D unresolved. This CDR3 contains 12 residues. The V and J ends lost 5 bases and 5 bases respectively, with 7 bases between them. CDR1 and CDR2 from the germline V gene are LNHDA and SQIVND (reference sequence). Incomplete CDR3 DNA: TGTGCCAGTAGTCCCCCGGATCAGCCC. Protein: CASSPPDQP. The entire CDR3 sequence reads CASSPPDQPQHF.

In this sample, this clone turned up a few times. The CDR3 end is not reached by the read, which stops 3 residues before it; the germline J gene fills it in. The gene calls are TRBV7-9 and TRBJ2-2, with D perhaps TRBD2 (5 bases). Germline CDR1 reads SEHNR; CDR2 reads FQNEAQ (reference sequence). CDR3 size: 13 residues. Trimming took 4 bases from V and 5 from J, leaving 8 bases between them. The DNA read from the CDR3 is TGTGCCAGCAGCTCGGGGAGAACCGGGGAG. Protein product: CASSSGRTGE. The CDR3 as a whole reads CASSSGRTGELFF.

Remarks on this clone: The read ends 3 residues early relative to the CDR3; the germline J gene fills the gap. The chain carries TRBV7-6 and TRBJ2-3; 8 positions agree with TRBD2. V lost 5 bases to trimming and J lost 2 bases; unmatched junction nucleotides: 6. Germline CDR1 is SGHVS and CDR2 is FNYEAQ. The CDR3 spans 15 residues. Incomplete CDR3 DNA: TGTGCCAGCAGCGCGCGCGGGGGGCTCACAGATACG. Its translation: CASSARGGLTDT. The whole CDR3 protein is CASSARGGLTDTQYF.

The CDR3 bases that were read are TGTGCCAGCAGCTTTCAGACAGGGGTAGGCCATGGC. Translated: CASSFQTGVGHG. The full CDR3 protein is CASSFQTGVGHGYTF. The chain uses TRBV7-2 and TRBJ1-2, with TRBD1 identical over 8 bases. The read gets to within 3 residues of the CDR3 end, and the germline J gene fills in the rest. CDR1 and CDR2 from the germline V gene are SGHTA and FQGNSA. This CDR3 contains 15 residues. V was clipped by 3 bases and J by 6 bases; unmatched bases: 9.

A few counts support this clone. Sequencing ends 3 residues short of the CDR3 end; the germline J gene provides the rest. The chain links TRBV5-1 to TRBJ1-2; 7 nucleotides line up with TRBD1. Germline CDR1 reads SGHRS; CDR2 reads YFSETQ. V shed 0 bases, J shed 4 bases, and the junction held 3 bases outside the gene matches. The CDR3 length is 14 residues. The covered CDR3 bases are TGCGCCAGCAGCTTGGCCAGGACAGGCTATGGC. Residues: CASSLARTGYG. The full CDR3 is CASSLARTGYGYTF.

This clone has more than one count but fewer than ten. The read falls 3 residues short of the CDR3 end, and the missing part is taken from the germline J gene. V and J are TRBV18 and TRBJ1-2; D call uncertain. This CDR3 region has 13 residues. Germline CDR1 and CDR2: KGHSH and LQKENI. V was shortened by 1 base and J by 4 bases, with 7 bases between the two germline ends. CDR3 in amino acids: CASSPQVLYGYTF. CDR3 bases read: TGTGCCAGCTCACCACAGGTCCTCTATGGC.

With respect to this clone: The CDR3 goes on 3 residues after the read ends, and that part is filled in from the germline J gene. This chain joins TRBV11-3 and TRBJ2-1; 10 bases are shared with TRBD2. CDR1 and CDR2 from the germline V gene are SGHNT and YENEEA. CDR3 length: 15 residues. J lost 9 bases, V lost 3 bases, and 8 bases had no gene match. This CDR3 reads CASSFTASGSSEQFF. CDR3 DNA (partial): TGTGCCAGCAGCTTTACGGCTAGCGGGAGTAGTGAG.

This clone was detected only a few times. One end of the junction varies from germline; a read error may be responsible. The sequenced part of the CDR3 DNA is TGTTCCAGCAGCTTAGAGGGGGCTGGC. Amino acids: CSSSLEGAG. The entire CDR3 protein reads CSSSLEGAGYTF. The chain uses TRBV7-9 and TRBJ1-2, with 7 nucleotides matching TRBD1. The read stops 3 residues short of the end of the CDR3; the missing end is completed from the germline J gene. CDR1 is SEHNR and CDR2 is FQNEAQ in the germline V gene (reference sequence). The CDR3 extends over 12 amino acids.

Comments on this clone: The observed sequence ends 3 residues before the CDR3 terminus, with the missing tail filled in from the germline J gene. This chain connects TRBV19 to TRBJ1-1; 9 bases fit TRBD1. J lost 3 bases, V lost 4 bases, and 3 bases had no gene match. CDR1 and CDR2 from the germline V gene are LNHDA and SQIVND (reference sequence). The CDR3 totals 14 residues. CDR3 loop: CASSRDRADTEAFF. The CDR3 bases that were read are TGTGCCAGTAGTAGGGACAGGGCGGACACTGAA. The entire variable domain, with the rest obtained from reference TRBV19 and TRBJ1-1, is as follows: DGGITQSPKYLFRKEGQNVTLSCEQNLNHDAMYWYRQDPGQGLRLIYYSQIVNDFQKGDIAEGYSVSREKKESFPLTVTSAQKNPTAFYLCASSRDRADTEAFFGQGTRLTVV.

This clone was recorded a few times. The missing CDR3 end, 3 residues past where the read stops, is filled in from the germline J gene. The chain carries TRBV7-9 and TRBJ2-3, with TRBD2 as a possible D gene (6 bases). From germline, CDR1 is SEHNR and CDR2 FQNEAQ (reference sequence). The germline V and J ends were trimmed by 8 bases and 3 bases, with 9 bases remaining between them. This CDR3 has 12 residues. The CDR3 loop is CASSRGTDTQYF. The sequenced part of the CDR3 DNA is TGTGCCAGCTCCCGGGGGACAGATACG.

This clone was detected many times. This CDR3 is CSAGEQETQYF. CDR3 DNA (partial): TGCAGCGCAGGGGAACAAGAGACC. The rearrangement uses TRBV29-1 and TRBJ2-5; TRBD1 might be the D (6 bases). The read comes to an end 3 residues before the CDR3 does, leaving the germline J gene to fill in the end. The CDR3 has 11 amino acids. Looked up from germline, CDR1 is SQVTM and CDR2 is ANQGSEA. Trimming left V 7 bases short and J 2 bases short, with 8 bases between.

As regards this clone: The CDR3 is cut off 3 residues early in the read; its end comes from the germline J gene. V gene TRBV19 combines with J gene TRBJ1-2; 7 nucleotides line up with TRBD1. The CDR3 length is 15 residues. CDR1 is LNHDA, CDR2 SQIVND, per germline (reference sequence). V was pared by 10 bases and J by 5 bases, with 16 bases of the junction left unmatched. The CDR3 DNA, read in part, is TGTGCCACTAACGCACCGGGACAGAAGCTTTATGGC. The encoded protein is CATNAPGQKLYG. In full, the CDR3 is CATNAPGQKLYGYTF.

This clone was seen a few times. From the germline J gene comes the end of the CDR3, since the read stops 3 residues before it. The genes are TRBV7-9 and TRBJ1-2; maybe TRBD1 (5 bases). The CDR3 covers 15 residues. V was cut by 4 bases and J by 4 bases, with 16 bases left in between. From germline, CDR1 is SEHNR and CDR2 FQNEAQ (reference sequence). CDR3 in amino acids: CASSSWTVRGYGYTF. CDR3 DNA (partial): TGTGCCAGCAGCTCCTGGACGGTGAGGGGCTATGGC.

The sample holds a few counts of this clone. The read gets to within 3 residues of the CDR3 end, and the germline J gene fills in the rest. V is TRBV18 and J is TRBJ2-7, with D perhaps matching TRBD2 (6 bases). Germline lookup yields CDR1 KGHSH and CDR2 LQKENI. The CDR3 covers 18 residues. Trimming shortened V by 3 bases and J by 0 bases, and 21 bases separated the two germline ends. The CDR3 reads CASSPGWSREAYSYEQYF. Incomplete CDR3 DNA: TGTGCCAGCTCACCCGGTTGGAGCAGGGAGGCCTACTCCTACGAG.

Points on this clone: The read is 3 residues too short to cover the CDR3 end, so that end is filled in from the germline J gene. This chain joins TRBV19 and TRBJ2-7; D is perhaps TRBD1 (6 bases). The CDR3 spans 14 residues. The germline V and J ends were trimmed by 0 bases and 3 bases, with 9 bases remaining between them. Germline lookup yields CDR1 LNHDA and CDR2 SQIVND (reference sequence). CDR3 sequence reads: CASSIEGRGYEQYF. CDR3 DNA (partial): TGTGCCAGTAGTATAGAGGGCAGGGGCTACGAG.

On this clone itself: The CDR3 end lies 3 residues beyond the end of the read and is filled in from the germline J gene. The chain uses TRBV30 and TRBJ2-2; 8 bases are a match to TRBD1. Per the germline V gene, CDR1 is GTSNPN and CDR2 is SVGIG (reference sequence). J gave up 0 bases and V 3 bases, and 3 bases lay outside the gene matches. This CDR3 contains 15 residues. Partial CDR3 DNA: TGTGCCTGGAGGGGACAGGCGACGAACACCGGGGAG. Encoded protein: CAWRGQATNTGE. The entire CDR3 is CAWRGQATNTGELFF.

As to this clone: The observed sequence ends 3 residues before the CDR3 terminus, with the missing tail filled in from the germline J gene. This chain uses TRBV19 with TRBJ1-2, with D unclear. CDR1 is LNHDA, CDR2 SQIVND, per germline (reference sequence). V was trimmed by 4 bases and J by 4 bases, leaving 7 bases between them. CDR3 length: 12 amino acids. The CDR3 sequence is CASSKGSYGYTF. CDR3 DNA (partial): TGTGCCAGTAGTAAGGGTTCCTATGGC.

Concerning this clone itself: The observed sequence ends 3 residues before the CDR3 terminus, with the missing tail filled in from the germline J gene. The J gene is TRBJ2-1, the V gene TRBV19; 12 bases fit TRBD2. The CDR3 runs to 15 residues. Germline V gene sequence: CDR1 LNHDA, CDR2 SQIVND (reference sequence). Germline trimming cut 5 bases from V and 7 bases from J; bases unmatched to any gene: 6. The covered CDR3 bases are TGTGCCAGTAGTCAGACTAGCGGGAGTCTAAATGAG. It encodes CASSQTSGSLNE. The whole CDR3 is CASSQTSGSLNEQFF.

Regarding this clone: The read gets to within 3 residues of the CDR3 end, and the germline J gene fills in the rest. The chain uses TRBV18 and TRBJ2-7; the match to TRBD2 covers 7 bases. Looked up from germline, CDR1 is KGHSH and CDR2 is LQKENI. The CDR3 is 14 residues long. V lost 8 bases, J lost 2 bases, and 9 bases stayed unmatched. The CDR3 loop is CASAAGTITYEQYF. The CDR3 DNA, read in part, is TGTGCCAGCGCAGCGGGGACCATTACCTACGAG.

This clone showed up just a few times. The read stops 3 residues short of the end of the CDR3; the missing end is completed from the germline J gene. The same CDR3 is also encoded by other DNA sequences in this sample. The V and J genes are TRBV19 and TRBJ2-5; tentatively, D is TRBD2 (6 bases). Germline V gives CDR1 LNHDA, CDR2 SQIVND (reference sequence). The CDR3 spans 13 residues. V was clipped by 6 bases and J by 2 bases, with 10 bases between them. The covered CDR3 bases are TGTGCCAGTAGGGGGACTGTACAAGAGACC. This translates into CASRGTVQET. The CDR3 in its entirety is CASRGTVQETQYF.